This section outlines one T cell receptor (beta chain) sequence together with its context. Its cognate antigen is unknown. Profiled with immunoSEQ multiplex PCR; TCRdb holds only in-frame clones, not every one. The table has some 110,000 clones, 93% seen once. The germline V gene has CDR1 MNHEY and CDR2 SVGAGI. V was shortened by 2 bases and J by 3 bases, with 14 bases between the two germline ends. The CDR3 consists of 15 residues. The data were taken from a study of graft-versus-host responses after intestinal transplantation. The sequence was collected from a human donor who was the organ donor for an intestinal transplant. V and J are TRBV6-5 and TRBJ2-7; a possible D gene is TRBD2 (5 bases). The sample was unstimulated CD8+ T cells sorted from spleen or lymph node cells, taken before transplant. The CDR3: CASSYGIGDIYEQYF. The CDR3 nucleotides read TGTGCCAGCAGTTACGGCATCGGGGATATCTACGAGCAGTACTTC.